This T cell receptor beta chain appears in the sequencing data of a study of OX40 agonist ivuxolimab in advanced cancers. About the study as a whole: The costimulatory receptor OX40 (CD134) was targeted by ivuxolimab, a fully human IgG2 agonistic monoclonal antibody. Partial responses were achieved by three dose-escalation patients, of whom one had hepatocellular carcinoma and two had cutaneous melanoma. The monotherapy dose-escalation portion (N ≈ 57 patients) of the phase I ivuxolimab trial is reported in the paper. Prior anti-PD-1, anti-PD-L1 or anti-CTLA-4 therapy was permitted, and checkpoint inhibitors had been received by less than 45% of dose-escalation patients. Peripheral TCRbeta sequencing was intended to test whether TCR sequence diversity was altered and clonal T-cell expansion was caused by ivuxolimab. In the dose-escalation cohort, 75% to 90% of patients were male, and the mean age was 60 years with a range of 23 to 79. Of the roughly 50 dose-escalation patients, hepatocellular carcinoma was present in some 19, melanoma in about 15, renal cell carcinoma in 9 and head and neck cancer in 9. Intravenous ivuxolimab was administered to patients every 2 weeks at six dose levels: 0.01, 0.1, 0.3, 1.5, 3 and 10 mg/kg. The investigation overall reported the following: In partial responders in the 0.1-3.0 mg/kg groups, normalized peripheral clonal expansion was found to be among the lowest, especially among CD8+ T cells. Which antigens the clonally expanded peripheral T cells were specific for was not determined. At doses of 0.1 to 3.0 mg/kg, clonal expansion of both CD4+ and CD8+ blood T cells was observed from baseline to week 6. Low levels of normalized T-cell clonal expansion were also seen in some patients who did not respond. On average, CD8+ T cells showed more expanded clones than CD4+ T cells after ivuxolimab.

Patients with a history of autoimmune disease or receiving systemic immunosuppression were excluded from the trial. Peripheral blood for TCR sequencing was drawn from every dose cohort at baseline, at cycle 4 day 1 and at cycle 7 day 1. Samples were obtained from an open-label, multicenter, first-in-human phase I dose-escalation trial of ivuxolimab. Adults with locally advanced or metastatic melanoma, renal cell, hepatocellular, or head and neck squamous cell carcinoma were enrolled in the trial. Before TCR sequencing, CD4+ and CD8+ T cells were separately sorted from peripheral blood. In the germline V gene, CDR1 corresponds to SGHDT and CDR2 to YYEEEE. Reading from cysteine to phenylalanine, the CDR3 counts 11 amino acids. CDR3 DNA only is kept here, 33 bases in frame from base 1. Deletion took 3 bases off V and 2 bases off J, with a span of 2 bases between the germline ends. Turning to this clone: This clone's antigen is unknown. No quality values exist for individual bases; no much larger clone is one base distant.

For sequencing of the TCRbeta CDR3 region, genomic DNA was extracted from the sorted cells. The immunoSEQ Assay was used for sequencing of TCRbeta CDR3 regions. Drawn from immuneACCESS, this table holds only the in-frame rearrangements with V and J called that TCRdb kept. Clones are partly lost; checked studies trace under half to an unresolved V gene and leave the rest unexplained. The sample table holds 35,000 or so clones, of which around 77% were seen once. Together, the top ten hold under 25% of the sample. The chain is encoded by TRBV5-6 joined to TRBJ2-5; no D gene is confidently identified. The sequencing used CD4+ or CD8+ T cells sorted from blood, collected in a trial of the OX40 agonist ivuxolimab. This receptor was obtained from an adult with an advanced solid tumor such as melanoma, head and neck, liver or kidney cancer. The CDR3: CASSSQETQYF. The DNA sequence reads TGTGCCAGCAGCTCACAAGAGACCCAGTACTTC.